This T cell receptor (beta chain) emerged from a study of cytomegalovirus exposure and HLA in healthy donors. TCRdb's copy holds only in-frame clones and misses some; the assay was immunoSEQ multiplex PCR. The sample holds 55,000 to 85,000 clones, approximately 94% seen once. In this sample, this clone turned up once. With V trimmed by 4 bases and J by 0 bases, 8 bases remained unmatched. Germline V lookup: CDR1 MDHEN, CDR2 SYDVKM. This CDR3 contains 17 residues. The sample taken for sequencing was PBMCs. This chain connects TRBV28 to TRBJ2-2, with 7 bases that match TRBD1. The source is a young woman in good health and CMV-seronegative. The CDR3 loop is CASSYPTGRTNTGELFF. In nucleotides, the CDR3 is TGTGCCAGCAGTTACCCGACAGGGCGAACGAACACCGGGGAGCTGTTTTTT.